A selection of T cell receptor beta chains follows, all from one sample in a study of T cell responses to AZD1222 COVID-19 vaccine. Only in-frame clones appear in the TCRdb table, and some are missing; sequencing was by immunoSEQ multiplex PCR. The repertoire has roughly 160,000 clones, about 92% of them found once; the top ten carry 0.7% to 0.9%. Sequences were derived from peripheral blood, sampled on day 0 of AZD1222 vaccination. These receptors all stem from an adult in good health. CDR3s include the opening cysteine and the closing phenylalanine or tryptophan. The order of the fields is clone size, V gene, CDR3 length, D gene, J gene, CDR3 DNA, CDR3 protein. The D gene is left open where the match is weak. Clone size, where shown, is once, few, many, or a class for clones that have expanded.

.	TRBV9	12	.	TRBJ1-1	TGTGCCAGCAGCGCAAACCAGGGGACGGCTTTCTTT	CASSANQGTAFF
.	TRBV6-6	16	.	TRBJ2-1	TGTGCCAGCAGTTACGGGCAGACGGGGCCCTACAATGAGCAGTTCTTC	CASSYGQTGPYNEQFF
.	TRBV7-9	16	.	TRBJ2-3	TGTGCCAGCAGCCGAGGACACACGAACCGGGGAGATACGCAGTATTTT	CASSRGHTNRGDTQYF
.	TRBV7-9	14	.	TRBJ1-2	TGTGCCAGCAGCTTACAGGGCGACCCAAATGGCTACACCTTC	CASSLQGDPNGYTF
.	TRBV9	18	.	TRBJ2-6	TGTGCCAGTAGTCTGTCCGGGGGAGCCTCGACAGGGGCCAACGTCCTGACTTTC	CASSLSGGASTGANVLTF
.	TRBV7-9	13	.	TRBJ2-7	TGTGCCAGCAGCGTATTGCCGAGCAGGGAGCAGTACTTC	CASSVLPSREQYF
.	TRBV27	12	.	TRBJ2-2	TGTGCCAGCAGAGCGATCACCGGGGAGCTGTTTTTT	CASRAITGELFF
.	TRBV9	11	.	TRBJ2-3	TGTGCCAGCAGCGTAGCCGATACGCAGTATTTT	CASSVADTQYF
.	TRBV19	15	.	TRBJ1-5	TGTGCCAGTAGTATAGGTTCCTTTTATCCGCAGCCCCAGCATTTT	CASSIGSFYPQPQHF
.	TRBV6-1	15	TRBD2	TRBJ2-5	TGTGCCAGCAGTGAAGAGGCGGGGGGGCCAGAGACCCAGTACTTC	CASSEEAGGPETQYF
.	TRBV27	12	.	TRBJ1-1	TGTGCCAGCAGTTTCACCGGGAACAAAGCTTTCTTT	CASSFTGNKAFF
.	TRBV25-1	12	.	TRBJ1-2	TGTGCCAGCAGTGATCTGTATCGTGGCTACACCTTC	CASSDLYRGYTF
.	TRBV11-2	15	.	TRBJ2-1	TGTGCCAGCAGCTTAGATCCGGTCGTGGTGGAGGAGCAGTTCTTC	CASSLDPVVVEEQFF
once	TRBV10-1	15	.	TRBJ2-3	TGCGCCAGCAGTGAGAGGGGGGCGGGAAGAGATACGCAGTATTTT	CASSERGAGRDTQYF
once	TRBV5-1	15	.	TRBJ2-3	TGCGCCAGCAGTTTCAAGGGGAGTAGCACAGATACGCAGTATTTT	CASSFKGSSTDTQYF
.	TRBV5-4	18	TRBD2	TRBJ2-5	TGTGCCAGCAGCTTGGATCTAGCGGGGGGGCCGAGGAGAGAGACCCAGTACTTC	CASSLDLAGGPRRETQYF
.	TRBV19	16	.	TRBJ1-5	TGTGCCAGTAGTATAGGTAAGGGGTGGAGCAATCAGCCCCAGCATTTT	CASSIGKGWSNQPQHF
.	TRBV5-1	15	TRBD1	TRBJ2-2	TGCGCCAGCAGCTACGGACAGGGGAGCACCGGGGAGCTGTTTTTT	CASSYGQGSTGELFF
.	TRBV7-9	16	.	TRBJ1-1	TGTGCCAGCAGTCCTTTAGGCGGGGTTATGAACACTGAAGCTTTCTTT	CASSPLGGVMNTEAFF
once	TRBV5-4	15	.	TRBJ1-1	TGTGCCAGCAGCTTGGTATCCGGGATCGGTCCTGAAGCTTTCTTT	CASSLVSGIGPEAFF
.	TRBV10-3	14	.	TRBJ2-1	TGTGCCATCAGTGAATTACAGGGCCTTGGTGAGCAGTTCTTC	CAISELQGLGEQFF
.	TRBV27	16	.	TRBJ1-2	TGTGCCAGCAGTTTATCCGTTATTTTGGGGAACTATGGCTACACCTTC	CASSLSVILGNYGYTF
few	TRBV25-1	14	.	TRBJ2-1	TGTGCCAGCAGTGAATGGAACGGGGAGAGTGAGCAGTTCTTC	CASSEWNGESEQFF
once	TRBV3-1/TRBV3-2	13	.	TRBJ1-1	TGTGCCAGCAGCCAAGGTTGGGGAACTGAAGCTTTCTTT	CASSQGWGTEAFF
.	TRBV5-1	15	TRBD1	TRBJ1-4	TGCGCCAGCAGCTCACAACAGGGGGCTGGGGAAAAACTGTTTTTT	CASSSQQGAGEKLFF
.	TRBV5-6	10	.	TRBJ1-1	TGTGCCAGCAGCTTTCAGGGAGCTTTCTTT	CASSFQGAFF
.	TRBV6-1	15	.	TRBJ1-6	TGTGCCAGCAGTGAATCTATAGGCTATAATTCACCCCTCCACTTT	CASSESIGYNSPLHF
.	TRBV18	16	TRBD1	TRBJ1-4	TGTGCCAGCTCACCACCGAGGGACAGCGAGATTGAAAAACTGTTTTTT	CASSPPRDSEIEKLFF
.	TRBV7-9	14	.	TRBJ1-3	TGTGCCGTAGGGACTTCTATAGGGGGAAACACCATATATTTT	CAVGTSIGGNTIYF
.	TRBV6-5	15	.	TRBJ1-2	TGTGCCAGCGCTATGGGCAGGGGTGCTTTTTATGGCTACACCTTC	CASAMGRGAFYGYTF
.	TRBV5-1	16	TRBD2	TRBJ2-7	TGCGCCAGCACCCCTGCTGCCGGGGGGGGTGCCTACGAGCAGTACTTC	CASTPAAGGGAYEQYF
.	TRBV10-3	14	TRBD1	TRBJ2-7	TGTGCCATCAGTGTGACAGGGTTGACCTACGAGCAGTACTTC	CAISVTGLTYEQYF
once	TRBV2	15	.	TRBJ1-2	TGTGCCAGCAGCGCTTCGTCCGGTAGAGTAATCGGCTACACCTTC	CASSASSGRVIGYTF
.	TRBV15	15	.	TRBJ2-7	TGTGCCACCAGCAGAGACCAGACAGTTTTTTACGAGCAGTACTTC	CATSRDQTVFYEQYF
.	TRBV6-1	16	.	TRBJ1-5	TGTGCCAGCAGTGACCCGAGAGGCGGTAGCAATCAGCCCCAGCATTTT	CASSDPRGGSNQPQHF
.	TRBV7-8	14	.	TRBJ1-2	TGTGCCAGCAGCGGAAGAGTGAAGGGTACGGGCTACACCTTC	CASSGRVKGTGYTF
.	TRBV12-5	16	.	TRBJ2-2	TGTGCTAGTGGTTCGGGACCACACCAGAACACCGGGGAGCTGTTTTTT	CASGSGPHQNTGELFF